This T cell receptor beta chain originates from a study of response to subunit inactivated influenza vaccine. Study observations and caveats: It was the authors' suggestion that each seasonal influenza vaccination recruits few new T cells.

Note on this clonotype: The antigen is undetermined.

The length of the CDR3 is 13 residues. With 3 bases clipped from V and 8 bases from J, the junction kept 4 bases outside the gene matches. Germline V gene sequence: CDR1 SGHKS, CDR2 YYEKEE (reference sequence). TCRdb itself ran the RT-PCR reads through MiXCR, one entry per CDR3 protein. The sample lists more than 400,000 distinct CDR3 sequences, approximately 6.9% occurring once. This receptor was identified in a man between 50 and 70 years old who received an inactivated influenza vaccine. The source was PBMCs from blood, collected roughly 24 months after vaccination. The chain combines TRBV5-5 with TRBJ1-4, with 7 bases that match TRBD1. Here the CDR3 reads CASSSQGGEKLFF. The CDR3, as DNA: TGTGCCAGCAGCTCTCAGGGGGGAGAAAAACTGTTTTTT.